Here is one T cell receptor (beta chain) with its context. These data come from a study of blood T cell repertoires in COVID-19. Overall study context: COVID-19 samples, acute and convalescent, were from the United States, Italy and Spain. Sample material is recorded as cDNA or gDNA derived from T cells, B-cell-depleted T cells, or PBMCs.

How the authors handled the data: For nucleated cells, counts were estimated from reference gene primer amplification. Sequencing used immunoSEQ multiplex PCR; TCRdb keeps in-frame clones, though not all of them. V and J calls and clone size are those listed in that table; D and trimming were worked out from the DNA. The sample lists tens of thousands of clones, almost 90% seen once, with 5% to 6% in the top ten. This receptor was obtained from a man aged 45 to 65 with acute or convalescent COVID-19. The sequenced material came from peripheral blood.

CDR3 DNA: TGTGCCAGCAGCTTACAGGGAGTTGGCAATCAGCCCCAGCATTTT. It codes for CASSLQGVGNQPQHF. V and J are TRBV5-6 and TRBJ1-5, with D perhaps TRBD1 (6 bases). The CDR3 has 15 amino acids. Germline CDR1 and CDR2: SGHDT and YYEEEE. Trimming took 2 bases from V and 2 from J, leaving 11 bases between them.